This T cell receptor (beta chain) stems from a study of T cell changes during pregnancy in multiple sclerosis. Sequencing used immunoSEQ multiplex PCR; TCRdb keeps in-frame clones, though not all of them. The data contain some 83,000 clones, approximately 91% of them singletons. The CDR3 spans 17 residues. The germline V and J ends were trimmed by 0 bases and 6 bases, with 20 bases remaining between them. Per the germline V gene, CDR1 is KGHSH and CDR2 is LQKENI. The V gene is TRBV18, the J gene TRBJ1-2, with D uncertain. The TCR sequence derives from a female donor in good health, serving as a control in a pregnancy study. Some clones in this sample may be carry-over from other donors' samples. Sequenced here: PBMCs, sampled in the first trimester of pregnancy. CDR3 region: CASSPPGEAIKGNGYTF. CDR3 nucleotides: TGTGCCAGCTCACCACCCGGGGAGGCGATTAAAGGGAATGGCTACACCTTC. The full variable domain, in which reference TRBV18 and TRBJ1-2 provide the parts outside the CDR3, is NAGVMQNPRHLVRRRGQEARLRCSPMKGHSHVYWYRQLPEEGLKFMVYLQKENIIDESGMPKERFSAEFPKEGPSILRIQQVVRGDSAAYFCASSPPGEAIKGNGYTFGSGTRLTVV.